The rows below give T cell receptor beta chains drawn from one sample of a study of CDR3 diversity in severe acne. TCRdb reprocessed the PCR reads via MiXCR and lists one record per CDR3 protein. The table includes 100,000 or so distinct CDR3 sequences, 51% detected once. Source material: blood. The receptor source for this set is a male donor with acne. Each CDR3 is given with its conserved first and last residue. Fields, in order: V gene, D gene, clone size, J gene, CDR3 DNA, CDR3 protein. The D gene is left open where the match is weak. Only part of the rows carry a size: once, few, many, or a class if the clone is expanded.

V: TRBV4-1
D: .
size: .
J: TRBJ1-5
DNA: TGCGCCAGCAGCCAAGAACGGGGGGCGAGCAATCAGCCCCAGCATTTT
CDR3: CASSQERGASNQPQHF

V: TRBV28
D: .
size: many
J: TRBJ2-5
DNA: TGTGCCAGCCTCGACTTGGCAGGAGGGACCCAGTACTTC
CDR3: CASLDLAGGTQYF

V: TRBV13
D: .
size: .
J: TRBJ2-7
DNA: TGTGCCAGCAGTCGTAACTCCTACGAGCAGTACTTC
CDR3: CASSRNSYEQYF

V: TRBV5-6
D: .
size: many
J: TRBJ1-5
DNA: TGTGCCAGCAGCTTGGGGTCATTACTCAATCAGCCCCAGCATTTT
CDR3: CASSLGSLLNQPQHF

V: TRBV20-1
D: .
size: .
J: TRBJ1-1
DNA: TGCAGTGCTCCTCTTCCCGGGACGGTGAACACTGAAGCTTTCTTT
CDR3: CSAPLPGTVNTEAFF

V: TRBV10-3
D: .
size: .
J: TRBJ2-5
DNA: TGTGCCATCAGTGAGTCAATCGGTCAAGAGACCCAGTACTTC
CDR3: CAISESIGQETQYF

V: TRBV2
D: .
size: .
J: TRBJ2-1
DNA: TGTGCCAGCAGGGCCCCGGTCGGGAATGAGCAGTTCTTC
CDR3: CASRAPVGNEQFF

V: TRBV5-1
D: .
size: .
J: TRBJ2-7
DNA: TGCGCCAGCAGCTTGAGCAGGGAACCTTCCTACGAGCAGTACTTC
CDR3: CASSLSREPSYEQYF

V: TRBV12-5
D: TRBD2
size: .
J: TRBJ2-7
DNA: TGTGCTAGTGGTTTGCTCCGACTAGCGGGAGTCGACGAGCAGTACTTC
CDR3: CASGLLRLAGVDEQYF

V: TRBV7-7
D: .
size: many
J: TRBJ2-5
DNA: TGTGCTAGCAGTGTATCATACCAAGAGACCCAGTACTTC
CDR3: CASSVSYQETQYF

V: TRBV29-1
D: .
size: many
J: TRBJ2-7
DNA: TGCAGCGTTGCTCAGGGAACCTACGAGCAGTACTTC
CDR3: CSVAQGTYEQYF

V: TRBV29-1
D: .
size: .
J: TRBJ2-2
DNA: TGCAGCGTCGCACCGGGACGGCTGAACACCGGGGAGCTGTTTTTT
CDR3: CSVAPGRLNTGELFF

V: TRBV20-1
D: .
size: .
J: TRBJ1-1
DNA: TGCAGTGCTAGGGCTATTACTAGCGGGGGGCCAACTGAAGCTTTCTTT
CDR3: CSARAITSGGPTEAFF

V: TRBV25-1
D: .
size: few
J: TRBJ2-7
DNA: TGTGCCAGCAGTGAGGGAGACTATCCGTGGCCCTACGAGCAGTACTTC
CDR3: CASSEGDYPWPYEQYF

V: TRBV20-1
D: .
size: .
J: TRBJ2-2
DNA: TGCAGTGCCACTCCCCACACCGGGGAGCTGTTTTTT
CDR3: CSATPHTGELFF

V: TRBV20-1
D: .
size: .
J: TRBJ2-5
DNA: TGCAGTGCTTCAGAGGGGCCACAAGAGACCCAGTACTTC
CDR3: CSASEGPQETQYF

V: TRBV9
D: TRBD2
size: .
J: TRBJ2-7
DNA: TGTGCCAGCAGCCCGCGGGAGGGGGGATACGAGCAGTACTTC
CDR3: CASSPREGGYEQYF

V: TRBV7-2
D: .
size: many
J: TRBJ1-3
DNA: TGTGCCAGCAGCCTTGATACAGGTCACTCTGGAAACACCATATATTTT
CDR3: CASSLDTGHSGNTIYF

V: TRBV2
D: TRBD1
size: .
J: TRBJ1-5
DNA: TGTGCCAGCAGTGGAAGGCAGGGGGTTCAGCCCCAGCATTTT
CDR3: CASSGRQGVQPQHF

V: TRBV20-1
D: .
size: .
J: TRBJ2-1
DNA: TGCAGTGATTTGGATGGTGCGGACTCCTACAATGAGCAGTTCTTC
CDR3: CSDLDGADSYNEQFF

V: TRBV28
D: TRBD1
size: .
J: TRBJ1-2
DNA: TGTGCCAGCGGTTTATTAAGTGACAGGGCTTATGGCTACACCTTC
CDR3: CASGLLSDRAYGYTF

V: TRBV25-1
D: .
size: .
J: TRBJ1-1
DNA: TGTGCCAGCAGTGATACAGGTTTTAACACTGAAGCTTTCTTT
CDR3: CASSDTGFNTEAFF

V: TRBV12-3/TRBV12-4
D: .
size: medium-sized
J: TRBJ2-2
DNA: TGTGCCAGCAGACTCAGGGGTAACACCGGGGAGCTGTTTTTT
CDR3: CASRLRGNTGELFF

V: TRBV10-2
D: TRBD1
size: few
J: TRBJ2-5
DNA: TGTGCCAGCTCCACGACAGGGGGTCCAGAGGAGACCCAGTACTTC
CDR3: CASSTTGGPEETQYF

V: TRBV7-8
D: TRBD1
size: many
J: TRBJ2-6
DNA: TGTGCCAGCAGCTTCATCACGGGACAGGGTGGGTCTGGGGCCAACGTCCTGACTTTC
CDR3: CASSFITGQGGSGANVLTF

V: TRBV7-9
D: TRBD2
size: .
J: TRBJ2-7
DNA: TGTGCCGGCAGCTTACGGGGGGGCGCAGAGGTCCGCTCCTCCCTGGTCTTCAGCGAGCAGTACTTC
CDR3: CAGSLRGGAEVRSSLVFSEQYF

V: TRBV20-1
D: TRBD1
size: .
J: TRBJ2-2
DNA: TGCAGTGCCAGCACTCCGGGACAGGGTGAGGTCGGGGAGCTGTTTTTT
CDR3: CSASTPGQGEVGELFF

V: TRBV28
D: .
size: .
J: TRBJ2-7
DNA: TGTGCCAGCAGTCTGGAAGTGGGGTACGAGCAGTACTTC
CDR3: CASSLEVGYEQYF

V: TRBV20-1
D: TRBD2
size: many
J: TRBJ2-1
DNA: TGCAGTGCTAGAGATCCCACTAGCGGGTATAGCTCCTACAATGAGCAGTTCTTC
CDR3: CSARDPTSGYSSYNEQFF

V: TRBV15
D: .
size: .
J: TRBJ2-7
DNA: TGTGCCACCAGCAAACTTCGGGACGGGTCCTACGAGCAGTACTTC
CDR3: CATSKLRDGSYEQYF

V: TRBV10-3
D: .
size: medium-sized
J: TRBJ2-2
DNA: TGTGCCATCAGACCGGGACCCGGAGGCACCGGGGAGCTGTTTTTT
CDR3: CAIRPGPGGTGELFF

V: TRBV11-2
D: .
size: .
J: TRBJ1-2
DNA: TGTGCCAGCAGCCCCTTCAGAGGTGGGGCGTTAGATGGCTACACCTTC
CDR3: CASSPFRGGALDGYTF